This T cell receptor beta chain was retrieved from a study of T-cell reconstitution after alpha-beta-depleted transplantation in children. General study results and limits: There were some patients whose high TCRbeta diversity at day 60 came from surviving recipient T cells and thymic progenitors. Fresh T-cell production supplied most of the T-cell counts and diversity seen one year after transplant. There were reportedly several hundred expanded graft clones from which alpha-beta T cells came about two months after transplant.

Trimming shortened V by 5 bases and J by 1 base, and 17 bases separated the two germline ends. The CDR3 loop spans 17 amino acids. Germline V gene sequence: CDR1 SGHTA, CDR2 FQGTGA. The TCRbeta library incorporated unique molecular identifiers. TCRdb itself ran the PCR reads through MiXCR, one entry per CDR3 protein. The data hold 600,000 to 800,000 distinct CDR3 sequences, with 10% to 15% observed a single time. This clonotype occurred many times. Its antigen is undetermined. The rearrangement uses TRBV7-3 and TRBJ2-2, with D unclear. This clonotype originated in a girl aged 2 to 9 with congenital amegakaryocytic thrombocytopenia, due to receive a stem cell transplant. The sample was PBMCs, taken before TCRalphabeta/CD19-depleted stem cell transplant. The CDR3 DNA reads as TGTGCCAGCAGCCTACACCCTCGGCAGGAGAACACCGGGGAGCTGTTTTTT. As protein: CASSLHPRQENTGELFF. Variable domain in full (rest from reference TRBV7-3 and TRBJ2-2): GAGVSQTPSNKVTEKGKYVELRCDPISGHTALYWYRQSLGQGPEFLIYFQGTGAADDSGLPNDRFFAVRPEGSVSTLKIQRTERGDSAVYLCASSLHPRQENTGELFFGEGSRLTVL.